The 6 T cell receptor beta chains below all came from one sample that was sequenced in a study of blood T cell repertoires in COVID-19. The method was immunoSEQ multiplex PCR; TCRdb's version includes in-frame clones alone and lacks a portion of them. The repertoire holds approximately 16,000 clones, 88% seen once, with more than 10% in the top ten. Sequencing was carried out using peripheral blood. All receptors come from a human donor in a cohort sampled during active COVID-19.

The J gene is TRBJ1-4, the V gene TRBV5-1; 9 nucleotides line up with TRBD1. Trimming cost V 4 bases and J 7 bases; bases outside gene matches: 5. The CDR3 spans 14 residues. Looked up from germline, CDR1 is SGHRS and CDR2 is YFSETQ. The CDR3 reads CASSVQGAGEKLFF. The CDR3 DNA is TGCGCCAGCAGCGTACAGGGGGCCGGTGAAAAACTGTTTTTT.

The rearrangement uses TRBV9 and TRBJ2-2, with 7 bases lining up with TRBD2. CDR1 SGDLS and CDR2 YYNGEE come from the germline V gene. With 4 bases clipped from V and 4 bases from J, the junction kept 7 bases outside the gene matches. This CDR3 spans 15 amino acids. CDR3 nucleotides: TGTGCCAGCAGCCCTCGTGGGGGGGGCACCGGGGAGCTGTTTTTT. It codes for CASSPRGGGTGELFF.

This rearrangement joins TRBV20-1 to TRBJ1-6; 7 nucleotides match TRBD1. The CDR3 has 14 residues. V was clipped by 3 bases and J by 7 bases; unmatched bases: 6. Germline V lookup: CDR1 DFQATT, CDR2 SNEGSKA (reference sequence). CDR3 DNA: TGCAGTGCTAGTCCCGGGACAGCCAATTCACCCCTCCACTTT. This gives the protein CSASPGTANSPLHF.

The chain carries TRBV29-1 and TRBJ1-1; D remains ambiguous. V lost 0 bases, J lost 5 bases, and 13 bases lay in between. The germline V gene has CDR1 SQVTM and CDR2 ANQGSEA. The CDR3 covers 14 residues. The CDR3 region has the DNA TGCAGCGTTGAAGATCGGAGGAGAGGGACTGAAGCTTTCTTT. Amino acids: CSVEDRRRGTEAFF.

The chain joins TRBV7-8 to TRBJ2-3; 7 bases match TRBD1. This CDR3 spans 16 amino acids. Losses at the gene ends were 5 bases for V and 4 bases for J; bases not matched to a gene: 12. From germline, CDR1 is SGHVS and CDR2 FQNEAQ. The CDR3 DNA is TGTGCCAGCAGCCACACATCCCCGCAGGGGGCAGATACGCAGTATTTT. Amino acid sequence: CASSHTSPQGADTQYF. The whole variable domain, filled in from reference TRBV7-8 and TRBJ2-3, reads GAGVSQSPRYKVAKRGQDVALRCDPISGHVSLFWYQQALGQGPEFLTYFQNEAQLDKSGLPSDRFFAERPEGSVSTLKIQRTQQEDSAVYLCASSHTSPQGADTQYFGPGTRLTVL.

The genes are TRBV5-1 and TRBJ1-2; no firm D call. Germline CDR1 reads SGHRS; CDR2 reads YFSETQ. The CDR3 runs 14 residues. V was clipped by 4 bases and J by 8 bases, with 18 bases between them. DNA of the CDR3: TGCGCCAGCAGCCCGGAGCGGGCCCGAAACGGCTACACCTTC. As protein: CASSPERARNGYTF.